What follows is one T cell receptor beta chain and its context. What this receptor recognizes is not known. No much larger clonotype is one base removed from it; base qualities were not supplied. TCRbeta CDR3 regions were amplified from genomic DNA by means of the immunoSEQ Assay, a bias-controlled multiplex PCR. The authors' analysis ran thus. Nucleated cell counts per sample were estimated from amplification of reference gene primers within the assay. Sequence reads were collapsed and filtered to measure the absolute abundance of every unique TCRbeta CDR3 rearrangement. For each sample, productive Simpson clonality was calculated as the square root of Simpson's diversity index across productive rearrangements. TCRdb's version of the immuneACCESS table is confined to in-frame rearrangements and falls short of the full clone set. An unresolved V gene accounts for under half of the shortfall where checked; the remainder is of unknown origin. V, J and clone size are those of that table, while D and trimming were read from the DNA. The sample contains 200,000 or so clones, around nine tenths of them found a single time. About a sixth of the sample comes from the top ten.

The sample originates from a study of blood T cell repertoires in COVID-19 (dated by TCRdb to 2018 to 2021). Looking at the study overall: The collaborator samples originated in the United States, Italy and Spain and spanned the acute and convalescent phases of COVID-19. The material from the prospective study consisted of cDNA or gDNA derived from T cells, B-cell-depleted T cells, or PBMCs. Deeply sampled blood TCRbeta repertoires from subjects exposed to, actively infected with, or recovered from COVID-19 were included in the dataset. A freely available public database, intended as a resource for researchers studying the immune response to SARS-CoV-2, is where the repertoires were released. Samples came from the ongoing ImmuneRACE study (first 160 participants) plus 1,254 subjects from 6 global collaborators. Sample metadata almost always included a de-identified subject ID, COVID-19 status, age in years and sex. Where available, HLA class I and class II types were taken from metadata supplied by the sample provider and were not determined by assay-based typing. Study-level results and caveats: Clinical and demographic metadata were provided uncurated, with the amount varying by source and participant.

In Seattle, one collaborating source enrolled patients while the infection was active and tracked those patients longitudinally over the course of disease. The collaborating institutions used their own protocols to collect whole blood in K2EDTA tubes. For TCRbeta analysis, collaborators shipped samples in one of three forms: frozen whole blood, isolated PBMCs, or DNA extracted from either of those sample types. Reading from cysteine to phenylalanine, the CDR3 counts 14 amino acids. Just the 42-base CDR3 DNA is kept, in frame starting at base 1. Based on the germline V gene, the CDR1 and CDR2 sequences are SGDLS and YYNGEE. V is clipped by 0 bases and J by 4 bases, and the sequence between their germline boundaries is 11 bases long.

The sequencing sample was made of peripheral blood. This chain is built from TRBV9 and TRBJ2-7; TRBD2 could be the D gene, as 6 bases match. The TCR sequence derives from a man between 45 and 60 years old with COVID-19, enrolled during active disease. The nucleotide sequence reads as follows: TGTGCCAGCAGCGTAGTGCAGGAGGGTTACGAGCAGTACTTC. This sequence encodes CASSVVQEGYEQYF.